This TCR beta chain emerged from a study of radiotherapy plus CTLA-4 blockade in lung cancer. General study points: Tumor-derived TCR clones expanded in blood after radiotherapy plus ipilimumab.

Focal radiation plus CTLA-4 blockade with ipilimumab was given to patients with chemo-refractory metastatic non-small-cell lung cancer. Of note for this clone: Its specificity is not known.

TCRdb keeps only in-frame clones here, not all; method: immunoSEQ multiplex PCR. The data hold 34,000 or so clones, with roughly 70% observed a single time. Germline V gives CDR1 SGHNT, CDR2 YYREEE (reference sequence). V lost 3 bases, J lost 10 bases, and 17 bases lay in between. This CDR3 has 14 amino acids. This sample comprised peripheral blood, obtained from a patient treated with radiotherapy plus ipilimumab. The rearrangement uses TRBV5-4 and TRBJ2-1, with D possibly being TRBD2 (5 bases). This receptor was taken from a human donor with non-small cell lung cancer that progressed on radiotherapy plus ipilimumab. The CDR3 region has the DNA TGTGCCAGCAGCTCCCCCCGAGGGCAAGGGGAGCAGTTCTTC. The encoded protein is CASSSPRGQGEQFF.